This T cell receptor beta chain was recorded in a study of beta chain features in type 1 diabetes. The overall study: Regarding age, gender and cell yields, patients proved similar to healthy donors.

Expressed TCRB transcripts were sequenced, since all the RNA that had been isolated was reverse transcribed. Repertoires were generated with immunoSEQ multiplex PCR, while TCRdb's copy carries only in-frame clones and drops some. Of fewer than 350,000 clones listed, roughly a fifth are singletons. This clone came up a few times. Its antigen is not identified. General observations from the study: Within patients, naive, central memory and Treg TCRB repertoires seemed more similar than within healthy donors. Reads derived from cDNA could over-represent cells showing high TCR expression.

The receptor was derived from a young woman in good health. The material sequenced was naive CD4+ T cells from blood.

The CDR3, as DNA: TGTGCCAGCAGTGTGAGGGCGGCAGATACGCAGTATTTT. This encodes CASSVRAADTQYF. The chain employs TRBV2 and TRBJ2-3; tentative D call: TRBD2 (5 bases). CDR1 and CDR2 (germline): SNHLY, FYNNEI. The CDR3 has 13 residues. The ends were cut back, 4 bases at V and 4 bases at J, with 9 bases in the middle.